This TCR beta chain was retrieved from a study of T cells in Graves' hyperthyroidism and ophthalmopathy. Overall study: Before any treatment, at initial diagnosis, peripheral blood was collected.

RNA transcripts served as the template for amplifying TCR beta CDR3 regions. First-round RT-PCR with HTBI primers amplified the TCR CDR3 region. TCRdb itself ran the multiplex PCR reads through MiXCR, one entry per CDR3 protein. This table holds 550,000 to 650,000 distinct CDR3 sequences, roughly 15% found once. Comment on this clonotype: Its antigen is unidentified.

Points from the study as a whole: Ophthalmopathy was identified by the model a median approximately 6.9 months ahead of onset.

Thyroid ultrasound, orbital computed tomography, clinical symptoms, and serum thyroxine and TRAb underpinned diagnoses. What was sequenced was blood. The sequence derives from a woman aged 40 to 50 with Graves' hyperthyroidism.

The CDR3 DNA follows: TGTGCCTGGGGACGAGCCGGAGGCTACACCTTC. Translating gives CAWGRAGGYTF. This sequence joins TRBV30 and TRBJ1-2; D is undetermined. V lost 5 bases to trimming and J lost 8 bases, with 12 bases between them. In germline, CDR1 is GTSNPN, CDR2 SVGIG (reference sequence). The CDR3 totals 11 residues.